These T cell receptor beta chains were read from a single sample in a study of blood T cell repertoires in COVID-19. Measured with immunoSEQ multiplex PCR; TCRdb has only the in-frame clones, and not every one. This sample carries under 200,000 clones, under 85% of them seen once, and the ten largest clones take about 3%. Material for sequencing was peripheral blood. The receptor set was obtained from a man between 65 and 85 years old with acute or convalescent COVID-19. Both conserved end residues are part of each CDR3.

v_gene	j_gene	CDR3aa
TRBV7-9	TRBJ2-6	CASSFYLSGANVLTF
TRBV6-1	TRBJ2-1	CASSETSGSVNEQFF
TRBV27	TRBJ2-3	CASSHTSGGSTGTDTQYF
TRBV28	TRBJ2-7	CASSEWGSGSTPYEQYF
TRBV19	TRBJ1-1	CASSILRDTEAFF
TRBV12-5	TRBJ2-3	CASGFGDTQYF
TRBV3-1/TRBV3-2	TRBJ2-3	CASSQGYPAGPSTDTQYF
TRBV11-1	TRBJ2-7	CASSPDRGREQYF
TRBV5-1	TRBJ1-2	CASSLAAGGNYGYTF
TRBV10-1	TRBJ2-3	CASGVTSTDTQYF
TRBV6-5	TRBJ1-6	CASSLDREASPLHF
TRBV19	TRBJ1-2	CASSRGGYTF
TRBV10-3	TRBJ2-2	CAIGGTSGSYSDGGELFF
TRBV5-1	TRBJ2-1	CASSFTVSDNEQFF
TRBV4-1	TRBJ1-1	CASSQNRGRTEAFF
TRBV3-1/TRBV3-2	TRBJ2-1	CASSHYSGASYNEQFF
TRBV10-3	TRBJ2-7	CASFSGTTDEQYF
TRBV4-1	TRBJ2-1	CASSQAPAGEHNEQFF
TRBV30	TRBJ2-1	CAWSVLRGWAYNEQFF
TRBV6-6	TRBJ2-7	CASGLGIYEQYF
TRBV6-4	TRBJ1-2	CASSEWTGGEGGYTF
TRBV11-3	TRBJ2-7	CASSLDRVSSYEQYF
TRBV10-3	TRBJ2-5	CAISGTSGTKETQYF
TRBV6-1	TRBJ2-5	CASSAYTPGQGETQYF
TRBV5-5	TRBJ2-2	CASSSFGTSGSAGELFF
TRBV6-1	TRBJ2-2	CASTGGTNTGELFF
TRBV5-4	TRBJ1-6	CASSPGVRQPNSPLHF
TRBV5-4	TRBJ2-3	CASSLEASGGMTDTQYF
TRBV1	TRBJ2-1	CTSSQETSGTYNEQFF
TRBV7-2	TRBJ2-2	CASTYPDGHTSGYTGELFF
TRBV7-6	TRBJ2-2	CASSLRAGRNTGELFF
TRBV18	TRBJ1-3	CASSPLRASGNTIYF
TRBV19	TRBJ2-7	CASKVGTSGNYEQYF
TRBV19	TRBJ2-7	CASSTGQGPGGYYEQYF
TRBV30	TRBJ1-5	CAWSPEGRPQHF
TRBV6-1	TRBJ1-2	CASSEGPPGQGNYGYTF
TRBV30	TRBJ1-2	CAWSVLAGSGYTF
TRBV6-5	TRBJ1-5	CASSPGTGTNQPQHF
TRBV6-5	TRBJ2-1	CASSYLFGNEQFF
TRBV25-1	TRBJ1-6	CASSDLGVSPLHF
TRBV6-2/TRBV6-3	TRBJ2-5	CASSSPGLAETQYF
TRBV28	TRBJ2-2	CASRLQGAKTGELFF
TRBV19	TRBJ1-6	CASSIITGTGYNSPLHF
TRBV6-5	TRBJ1-2	CASSSFERGYTF